The rows below give T cell receptor beta chains drawn from one sample of a study of T cell changes during pregnancy in multiple sclerosis. Sequencing was performed with immunoSEQ multiplex PCR; in TCRdb, only in-frame clones are kept and a portion is missing. The sample has 45,000 to 55,000 clones, about 91% seen once. This specimen consisted of peripheral blood, obtained after pregnancy. The origin of the receptors is a female donor with multiple sclerosis, enrolled in a pregnancy study. The CDR3 runs from the conserved cysteine through the conserved F or W. D genes are given only for firm matches. Clone sizes are given selectively: once, few, many, or a class where the clone is expanded.

d_call	v_call	j_call	clone_size	cdr3_nt	cdr3_aa
TRBD1	TRBV6-5	TRBJ1-2	.	TGTGCCAGCAGTACACAGGGGTTCTATGGCTACACCTTC	CASSTQGFYGYTF
.	TRBV9	TRBJ2-3	.	TGTGCCAGCAGCGTAGGCGAGCTGTATACGCAGTATTTT	CASSVGELYTQYF
.	TRBV7-2	TRBJ2-2	.	TGTGCCAGCAGCTTGACCCTCCGGGGAACCGGGGAGCTGTTTTTT	CASSLTLRGTGELFF
TRBD2	TRBV19	TRBJ2-5	.	TGTGCCAGTAGTATTGCGCGACTAGCGGGGCAAGAGACCCAGTACTTC	CASSIARLAGQETQYF
.	TRBV7-2	TRBJ1-6	once	TGTGCCAGCAGCGGACAATCGAATTCACCCCTCCACTTT	CASSGQSNSPLHF
.	TRBV5-8	TRBJ2-1	.	TGTGCCAGCAGCCACCGGTCCTACAATGAGCAGTTCTTC	CASSHRSYNEQFF
TRBD1	TRBV4-3	TRBJ1-5	.	TGCGCCAGCAGCCAAGAGGTAGGGGGCTTGGGTCAGCCCCAGCATTTT	CASSQEVGGLGQPQHF
TRBD2	TRBV19	TRBJ2-1	once	TGTGCCAGTAGTACTAGCGGGGGGCAATACAATGAGCAGTTCTTC	CASSTSGGQYNEQFF
TRBD1	TRBV29-1	TRBJ1-6	once	TGCAGCGCACGGACCACAGGGGTTTTTTCACCCCTCCACTTT	CSARTTGVFSPLHF
TRBD1	TRBV19	TRBJ1-1	.	TGTGCCAGTAGGGTGACAGGGGGGCGCGCTGAAGCTTTCTTT	CASRVTGGRAEAFF
.	TRBV6-1	TRBJ2-5	.	TGTGCCAGCAGTGAAAGAGGGGGTGTTTCGGCCCAGTACTTC	CASSERGGVSAQYF
.	TRBV6-6	TRBJ2-7	.	TGTGCCAGCAGAAACACCTACGAGCAGTACTTC	CASRNTYEQYF
.	TRBV7-8	TRBJ1-3	.	TGTGCCAGCAGCTTAGGGGACTGGACTGGAAACACCATATATTTT	CASSLGDWTGNTIYF
TRBD1	TRBV13	TRBJ1-5	once	TGTGCCAGCAGCGCAGGACAGGGGATGGATCAGCCCCAGCATTTT	CASSAGQGMDQPQHF
.	TRBV6-5	TRBJ2-3	.	TGTGCCAGCAGTTACGCGGGACTCGTGGCAGATACGCAGTATTTT	CASSYAGLVADTQYF
.	TRBV5-8	TRBJ1-1	.	TGTGCCAGCAGCTTGGTCTGGGGCGCGGAAACTTTCTTT	CASSLVWGAETFF
TRBD1	TRBV15	TRBJ2-1	.	TGTGCCACCAGCAGAGATCTCGCAGGGGGTTACAATGAGCAGTTCTTC	CATSRDLAGGYNEQFF